This record covers a single T cell receptor beta chain. The antigen is not known. The data were taken from a study of CD4 T cells in relation to SARS-CoV-2 and coronaviruses. Generated by immunoSEQ multiplex PCR, the TCRdb table keeps only in-frame clones and is missing some. The sample holds around 23,000 clones; less than 75% are singletons and the top ten take 18%. CD4+ T cells from unexposed donors were obtained before the COVID-19 pandemic (2011-2018). The cells were cultured for under twelve days before CD4+ T cells were isolated. Unexposed-donor CD4+ T cells were probed with SARS-CoV-2 S/N and four cold-coronavirus spikes, cells permitting. Fresh IL-2 medium replaced half the medium on days 3 and 7. Germline-derived CDR1 and CDR2 are SGHAT and FQNNGV. V lost 3 bases, J lost 7 bases, and 4 bases stayed unmatched. The CDR3 contains 16 residues.

The sample taken for sequencing was CD4+ T cells from PBMCs, cultured in vitro. The chain joins TRBV11-2 to TRBJ2-1; 15 nucleotides align to TRBD2. The origin of this receptor is a human donor in good health. The CDR3 loop is CASSFRTSGRVNEQFF. The CDR3 nucleotides are TGTGCCAGCAGCTTCCGGACTAGCGGGAGGGTAAATGAGCAGTTCTTC. The full variable domain, with the rest looked up from reference TRBV11-2 and TRBJ2-1, is EAGVAQSPRYKIIEKRQSVAFWCNPISGHATLYWYQQILGQGPKLLIQFQNNGVVDDSQLPKDRFSAERLKGVDSTLKIQPAKLEDSAVYLCASSFRTSGRVNEQFFGPGTRLTVL.